This record concerns one T cell receptor beta chain sequence. Its antigen is still unknown. With V trimmed by 5 bases and J by 4 bases, 4 bases remained unmatched. Germline-derived CDR1 and CDR2 are LNHDA and SQIVND (reference sequence). The CDR3 runs 14 residues. These data belong to a study of CD8 T cells in Susac syndrome. Study-wide background: When their blood was taken, patients with Susac syndrome were therapy-naive, taking corticosteroids, or taking intravenous immunoglobulin alone. Study-wide findings and caveats: No clonal expansion appeared among CD4+ T cells in Susac patients.

The authors reverse transcribed roughly 0.5 to 1 ug RNA with random hexamers. Across 54 Vbeta and 13 Jbeta, TCR beta CDR3 was amplified with immunoSEQ multiplex PCR. In TCRdb, the immunoSEQ multiplex PCR reads were re-called with MiXCR into one record per CDR3 protein. The sample shows about 94,000 distinct CDR3 sequences, about 95% of them seen only once. Source material: CD4+ T cells from PBMCs. V gene TRBV19 combines with J gene TRBJ1-1, with TRBD1 matching 10 bases. The origin of this receptor is a human donor with Susac syndrome. CDR3: CASSPGQGTTEAFF. The CDR3 bases are TGTGCCAGTAGTCCGGGACAGGGGACCACTGAAGCTTTCTTT.